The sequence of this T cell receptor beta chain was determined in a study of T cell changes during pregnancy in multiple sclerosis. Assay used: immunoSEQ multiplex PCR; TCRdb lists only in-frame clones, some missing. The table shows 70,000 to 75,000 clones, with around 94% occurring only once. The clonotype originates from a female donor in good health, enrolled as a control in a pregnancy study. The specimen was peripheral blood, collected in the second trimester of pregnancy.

Written as DNA, the CDR3 is TGTGCCAGCAGTTCGGCGGGGGCCTGGAACTATGGCTACACCTTC. Translated, it gives CASSSAGAWNYGYTF. The V call is TRBV27, the J call TRBJ1-2; possible D gene TRBD1, 6 bases. The CDR3 has 15 amino acids. V lost 4 bases to trimming and J lost 2 bases, with 14 bases between them. Germline CDR1 and CDR2: MNHEY and SMNVEV (reference sequence).